The 19 T cell receptor beta chains given below trace back to one sample, sequenced in a study of cytotoxic CD8 clonotypes in ibrutinib-treated CLL. Profiled with immunoSEQ multiplex PCR; TCRdb holds only in-frame clones, not every one. The data contain 110,000 or so clones, roughly 60% of them singletons. The source material was PBMCs, sampled after 24 months of ibrutinib treatment. Receptor source: a human donor with chronic lymphocytic leukemia.

The V call is TRBV2, the J call TRBJ2-3, with D tentatively TRBD2 (6 bases). The CDR3 runs to 16 residues. Germline V lookup: CDR1 SNHLY, CDR2 FYNNEI. V was trimmed by 6 bases and J by 2 bases, leaving 18 bases between them. The CDR3 reads CASSPPSAGITDTQYF. CDR3 DNA: TGTGCCAGCAGCCCACCCTCGGCGGGGATCACAGATACGCAGTATTTT. The full variable domain, in which reference TRBV2 and TRBJ2-3 provide the parts outside the CDR3, is EPEVTQTPSHQVTQMGQEVILRCVPISNHLYFYWYRQILGQKVEFLVSFYNNEISEKSEIFDDQFSVERPDGSNFTLKIRSTKLEDSAMYFCASSPPSAGITDTQYFGPGTRLTVL.

This clone turned up a few times. The chain uses TRBV7-9 and TRBJ1-4; the D gene is possibly TRBD1 (6 bases). Germline V CDR1 and CDR2: SEHNR, FQNEAQ (reference sequence). The CDR3 length is 13 residues. The V end was cut by 1 base, the J end by 10 bases, with 10 bases between. The CDR3 loop reads CASSLGRGGKLFF. CDR3 DNA: TGTGCCAGCAGCTTAGGAAGAGGGGGAAAACTGTTTTTT.

The chain combines TRBV2 with TRBJ1-4; no definite D call. The CDR3 extends over 16 amino acids. Germline V lookup: CDR1 SNHLY, CDR2 FYNNEI. The V gene lost 4 bases and the J gene lost 4 bases, with 16 bases spanning the gap. The CDR3 nucleotides are TGTGCCAGCAGTGGGGGTGGGTCCAGGCTTAATGAAAAACTGTTTTTT. Residues: CASSGGGSRLNEKLFF.

In nucleotides, the CDR3 is TGCGCCAGCAGCCAAGATCCAGGGATCTCCGGGGAGCTGTTTTTT. Amino acid sequence: CASSQDPGISGELFF. The rearrangement uses TRBV4-1 and TRBJ2-2, with a possible D match to TRBD1 (5 bases). From germline, CDR1 is MGHRA and CDR2 YSYEKL. V was pared by 0 bases and J by 6 bases, with 11 bases between. This CDR3 contains 15 residues.

The V call is TRBV28, the J call TRBJ2-7; 12 bases are a match to TRBD1. V shed 5 bases and J 5 bases; nucleotides not matched to a gene: 4. This CDR3 spans 14 amino acids. Looked up from germline, CDR1 is MDHEN and CDR2 is SYDVKM. CDR3 protein: CASSGRDRGHEQYF. The DNA of the CDR3 is TGTGCCAGCAGTGGCCGGGACAGGGGGCACGAGCAGTACTTC.

The V and J genes are TRBV5-6 and TRBJ1-6; unclear D gene. V was clipped by 6 bases and J by 10 bases, with 11 bases between them. The CDR3 sequence is 12 residues long. Germline assignment: CDR1 SGHDT and CDR2 YYEEEE. DNA for the CDR3: TGTGCCAGCACTTTGGTCGGGTCACCCCTCCACTTT. Amino acid sequence: CASTLVGSPLHF.

This rearrangement joins TRBV25-1 to TRBJ1-5; tentatively, D is TRBD1 (6 bases). V lost 5 bases to trimming and J lost 3 bases, with 11 bases between them. CDR3 length equals 14 residues. Germline CDR1 reads MGHDK; CDR2 reads SYGVNS. The CDR3 loop is CASSQTGSNQPQHF. DNA of the CDR3: TGTGCCAGCAGTCAGACAGGATCCAATCAGCCCCAGCATTTT.

V gene TRBV9 combines with J gene TRBJ2-5, with D perhaps matching TRBD2 (6 bases). Between the trimmed V and J ends, which lost 3 bases and 0 bases, there was a span of 9 bases. This CDR3 is built from 14 residues. Germline values: CDR1 SGDLS, CDR2 YYNGEE. CDR3 sequence (DNA): TGTGCCAGCAGCGCGGGAGCGTACCAAGAGACCCAGTACTTC. Translating gives CASSAGAYQETQYF.

At least ten counts were recorded for this clone. The chain has TRBV12-2 and TRBJ1-5. TRBV12-2 is given as a pseudogene. The CDR3 extends over 21 amino acids. DNA of the CDR3: TGTGCAAGTCGCTTAGGTTCGGGGGGCGTCAATCCAGGGTTAAGCAATCAGCCCCAGCATTTT. Residues: CASRLGSGGVNPGLSNQPQHF.

There are a few counts of this clone. This chain uses TRBV25-1 with TRBJ1-4, with D hard to call. CDR3 length equals 11 residues. The V gene lost 3 bases and the J gene lost 8 bases, with 4 bases spanning the gap. Germline assignment: CDR1 MGHDK and CDR2 SYGVNS. In DNA, the CDR3 is TGTGCCAGCAGTGATTCCGAAAAACTGTTTTTT. Amino acids: CASSDSEKLFF.

V gene TRBV7-2 combines with J gene TRBJ2-3; 12 bases fit TRBD2. With V trimmed by 6 bases and J by 0 bases, 4 bases remained unmatched. The germline V gene encodes CDR1 SGHTA and CDR2 FQGNSA. CDR3 size: 16 residues. CDR3 in amino acids: CASRRLAGDSTDTQYF. As DNA, the CDR3 is TGTGCCAGCAGGAGACTAGCGGGGGATAGCACAGATACGCAGTATTTT.

The J gene is TRBJ1-2, the V gene TRBV2, with a weak D call TRBD1 (5 bases). Trimming removed 2 bases from V and 8 bases from J, with 12 bases in between. From germline, CDR1 is SNHLY and CDR2 FYNNEI. CDR3 size: 13 residues. CDR3 DNA sequence: TGTGCCAGCAGTGAATTGCAGGGTGAAGGCTACACCTTC. Protein product: CASSELQGEGYTF.

The V gene is TRBV5-1, the J gene TRBJ1-2, with TRBD1 matching over 7 bases. Germline lookup yields CDR1 SGHRS and CDR2 YFSETQ. Trimming removed 1 base from V and 7 bases from J; junction bases left unmatched: 7. The CDR3 has 14 amino acids. The CDR3 region has the DNA TGCGCCAGCAGCTTGAACGGACAGGCGGCTGGCTACACCTTC. This translates into CASSLNGQAAGYTF. Supplemented by reference TRBV5-1 and TRBJ1-2, the full variable domain reads KAGVTQTPRYLIKTRGQQVTLSCSPISGHRSVSWYQQTPGQGLQFLFEYFSETQRNKGNFPGRFSGRQFSNSRSEMNVSTLELGDSALYLCASSLNGQAAGYTFGSGTRLTVV.

The chain recombines TRBV18 with TRBJ2-7; no clear D. Trimming stripped 2 bases from V and 3 bases from J, with 8 bases between. The CDR3 length is 13 residues. CDR1 and CDR2 (germline): KGHSH, LQKENI. CDR3 protein: CASSPRQSYEQYF. For the CDR3, the DNA is TGTGCCAGCTCACCAAGGCAAAGCTACGAGCAGTACTTC.

The V call is TRBV10-3, the J call TRBJ2-7, with D maybe TRBD2 (7 bases). The CDR3 is made up of 16 amino acids. Germline lookup yields CDR1 ENHRY and CDR2 SYGVKD. Trimming removed 4 bases from V and 6 bases from J, with 22 bases in between. Written as DNA, the CDR3 is TGTGCCATCAGTGGACCTTTGGGGGAGGGGGATTCCGAGCAGTACTTC. Its translation is CAISGPLGEGDSEQYF.

The rearrangement joins TRBV7-2 to TRBJ2-7; TRBD1 might be the D (6 bases). Germline CDR1 is SGHTA and CDR2 is FQGNSA. The V and J ends lost 4 bases and 4 bases respectively, with 14 bases between them. This CDR3 region has 14 residues. The CDR3 nucleotides read TGTGCCAGCAGCTCCGACTCAGGGGTTTACGAGCAGTACTTC. Its translation is CASSSDSGVYEQYF.

The chain recombines TRBV12-5 with TRBJ2-3, with 8 bases matching TRBD1. This CDR3 comprises 16 residues. Germline loops: CDR1 LGHNT, CDR2 FRNRAP. J lost 3 bases, V lost 3 bases, and 8 bases had no gene match. This CDR3 reads CASGFPQGVVTDTQYF. In DNA form, the CDR3 reads TGTGCTAGTGGTTTCCCACAGGGGGTTGTGACAGATACGCAGTATTTT.

This rearrangement joins TRBV5-1 to TRBJ2-1; 15 nucleotides align to TRBD2. CDR1 and CDR2 (germline): SGHRS, YFSETQ. Unmatched junction bases numbered 8, after V lost 4 bases and J lost 9 bases. The length of the CDR3 is 16 residues. CDR3 sequence: CASSPGTSGGFGEQFF. The DNA for the CDR3 is TGCGCCAGCAGCCCGGGGACTAGCGGGGGGTTTGGTGAGCAGTTCTTC. Full variable domain (remainder filled in from reference TRBV5-1 and TRBJ2-1): KAGVTQTPRYLIKTRGQQVTLSCSPISGHRSVSWYQQTPGQGLQFLFEYFSETQRNKGNFPGRFSGRQFSNSRSEMNVSTLELGDSALYLCASSPGTSGGFGEQFFGPGTRLTVL.

This clone showed up just a few times. The chain combines TRBV5-1 with TRBJ1-2, with D tentatively TRBD1 (5 bases). The CDR3 runs to 13 residues. V gave up 1 base and J gave up 8 bases, with 12 bases separating them. CDR1 and CDR2 from the germline V gene are SGHRS and YFSETQ. As DNA, the CDR3 is TGCGCCAGCAGCTTGACAGGCTTGAGGGGCTACACCTTC. Protein product: CASSLTGLRGYTF.